The entry below describes one T cell receptor beta chain. Methods used by the authors: By means of reference gene primer amplification, nucleated cell counts were estimated. The table came from immunoSEQ multiplex PCR; TCRdb's copy has only in-frame clones and leaves some out. V, J and clone size derive from that table, while D and trimming were established from the DNA sequence. The repertoire holds some 220,000 clones, with approximately 84% as singletons. Trimming cost V 4 bases and J 10 bases; bases outside gene matches: 2. The CDR3 sequence is 12 residues long. Germline V gene sequence: CDR1 ENHRY, CDR2 SYGVKD. The data originate from a study of blood T cell repertoires in COVID-19. In the study overall: Sources were T cells, B-cell-depleted T cells, or PBMCs; the material itself was cDNA or gDNA.

This receptor was identified in a man aged 50 or older who had recovered from COVID-19. This chain links TRBV10-3 with TRBJ2-1; TRBD2 aligns across 9 bases. Source material: peripheral blood. CDR3 bases: TGTGCCATCAGTGGGACTAGCGACGAGCAGTTCTTC. Residues: CAISGTSDEQFF.